This entry lists 26 T cell receptor beta chains sequenced from one sample in a study of T cells after yellow fever vaccination. TCRdb re-called the 5' RACE reads with MiXCR, one entry per CDR3 protein. The table records approximately 550,000 distinct CDR3 sequences, 15% to 20% of them present only once. This specimen consisted of PBMCs, obtained 15 days after the yellow fever booster vaccination. The source of these receptors is a man under 40 who received the YFV17D yellow fever vaccine.

This clonotype was found a few times. The chain has TRBV10-3 and TRBJ2-7; D assignment may be TRBD1 or TRBD2 (5 bases each). The CDR3 extends over 14 amino acids. Trimming removed 2 bases at V and 5 bases at J, with 13 bases between. Germline V gene lookup returns CDR1 ENHRY and CDR2 SYGVKD. As DNA, the CDR3 is TGTGCCATCAGTGAGGCTTCAGGGAGCCACGAGCAGTACTTC. It is translated as CAISEASGSHEQYF.

The CDR3, as DNA: TGTGCCAGCAGCTTCGGGACAGGAGGGCAGCCCCAGCATTTT. Translated, it gives CASSFGTGGQPQHF. J is TRBJ1-5 and V is TRBV7-9; 8 bases align to TRBD1. Germline V gene sequence: CDR1 SEHNR, CDR2 FQNEAQ (reference sequence). The V segment lost 3 bases and the J segment 7 bases; nucleotides outside the gene matches: 5. The CDR3 spans 14 residues.

Many counts were recorded for this clonotype. The chain carries TRBV14 and TRBJ2-5; D uncertain. The CDR3 extends over 12 amino acids. Germline CDR1 SGHDN, CDR2 FVKESK. V was cut by 3 bases and J by 0 bases, with 2 bases left in between. The CDR3 loop is CASSQYQETQYF. In DNA, the CDR3 is TGTGCCAGCAGCCAGTACCAAGAGACCCAGTACTTC.

J is TRBJ2-3 and V is TRBV6-5; D is possibly TRBD1 (5 bases). V lost 2 bases, J lost 2 bases, and 14 bases lay in between. This CDR3 contains 16 residues. Germline lookup yields CDR1 MNHEY and CDR2 SVGAGI. The chain's CDR3 is CASSYPPQGTTDTQYF. The CDR3 nucleotides are TGTGCCAGCAGTTACCCCCCGCAGGGCACCACAGATACGCAGTATTTT.

The chain couples TRBV4-3 to TRBJ1-6; D perhaps matches TRBD1 (5 bases). The CDR3 is 17 amino acids. V was trimmed by 0 bases and J by 0 bases, leaving 9 bases between them. CDR1 and CDR2 from the germline V gene are LGHNA and YSLEER. Written as DNA, the CDR3 is TGCGCCAGCAGCCAAGATGAGGGGAGCTCCTATAATTCACCCCTCCACTTT. Its translation is CASSQDEGSSYNSPLHF.

This clonotype was recorded a few times. The gene calls are TRBV4-3 and TRBJ2-3; a possible D gene is TRBD1 (6 bases). V dropped 0 bases and J dropped 6 bases, with 13 bases sitting between them. The CDR3 covers 15 residues. From germline, CDR1 is LGHNA and CDR2 YSLEER. DNA for the CDR3: TGCGCCAGCAGCCAAGATACCAGGGGTAGGGATACGCAGTATTTT. It yields the protein CASSQDTRGRDTQYF.

V gene TRBV5-1 combines with J gene TRBJ2-5; perhaps TRBD1 as D (5 bases). CDR1 and CDR2 (germline): SGHRS, YFSETQ. Trimming left V 6 bases short and J 1 base short, with 16 bases between. This CDR3 has 15 amino acids. This CDR3 is CASNQQGGFQETQYF. As DNA, the CDR3 is TGCGCCAGCAACCAGCAGGGTGGCTTCCAAGAGACCCAGTACTTC.

The chain has TRBV3-1 and TRBJ2-3, with D possibly being TRBD1 or TRBD2 (5 bases each). V lost 4 bases, J lost 6 bases, and 20 bases lay in between. The CDR3 contains 16 residues. Germline V gene data show CDR1 as LGHDT and CDR2 as YNNKEL (reference sequence). CDR3 protein: CASSPLAFGGSDTQYF. For the CDR3, the DNA is TGTGCCAGCAGCCCCCTAGCCTTTGGGGGAAGCGATACGCAGTATTTT.

This chain uses TRBV2 with TRBJ2-3; the D gene is possibly TRBD2 (6 bases). Trimming stripped 6 bases from V and 4 bases from J, with 20 bases between. Germline values: CDR1 SNHLY, CDR2 FYNNEI. This CDR3 spans 16 amino acids. The CDR3 loop is CASRRSQEGRADTQYF. The CDR3 DNA follows: TGTGCCAGCAGGAGAAGTCAGGAGGGCCGAGCAGATACGCAGTATTTT.

This clonotype turned up a few times. This sequence joins TRBV7-2 and TRBJ2-7; D unresolved. V was shortened by 5 bases and J by 4 bases, with 9 bases between the two germline ends. The CDR3 totals 12 residues. Germline V gene lookup returns CDR1 SGHTA and CDR2 FQGNSA. CDR3 protein: CASSEILYEQYF. CDR3 coding DNA: TGTGCCAGCAGCGAAATTTTATACGAGCAGTACTTC.

The chain joins TRBV25-1 to TRBJ1-2; 7 nucleotides line up with TRBD1. V lost 0 bases to trimming and J lost 8 bases; unmatched junction nucleotides: 6. The CDR3 runs to 14 residues. The germline gives CDR1 MGHDK, CDR2 SYGVNS. The CDR3 spells CASSEYGTVNGYTF. The DNA of the CDR3 is TGTGCCAGCAGTGAATACGGGACAGTCAACGGCTACACCTTC.

This clonotype was detected only a few times. The V call is TRBV28, the J call TRBJ1-2; D call uncertain. Trimming stripped 5 bases from V and 1 base from J, with 20 bases between. CDR3 length: 17 residues. Germline V gives CDR1 MDHEN, CDR2 SYDVKM. The CDR3 DNA reads TGTGCCAGCAGTCCTCCCGCCGGGAGGCGCCTTAACTATGGCTACACCTTC. This gives the protein CASSPPAGRRLNYGYTF.

The rearrangement joins TRBV7-9 to TRBJ2-1, with 11 positions matching TRBD2. The J segment lost 3 bases and the V segment lost 1 base, leaving 2 bases of the junction unmatched. The CDR3 extends over 16 amino acids. CDR1 is SEHNR, CDR2 FQNEAQ, per germline (reference sequence). The CDR3 region has the DNA TGTGCCAGCAGCTTAGTTACTAGCGGGAGCTACAATGAGCAGTTCTTC. Its translation is CASSLVTSGSYNEQFF.

This clonotype was detected ten times or more. V usage is TRBV14 and J usage is TRBJ2-3; D call uncertain. CDR3 length: 13 residues. Germline V gene lookup returns CDR1 SGHDN and CDR2 FVKESK. The germline V and J ends were trimmed by 4 bases and 7 bases, with 12 bases remaining between them. Written as DNA, the CDR3 is TGTGCCAGCAGCCTCGTCGGAACCTATACGCAGTATTTT. Protein product: CASSLVGTYTQYF.

This chain uses TRBV11-2 with TRBJ2-7, with D hard to call. Trimming pared 5 bases from V and 7 bases from J, leaving 15 bases between. CDR3 size: 13 residues. In germline, CDR1 is SGHAT, CDR2 FQNNGV. The CDR3 loop is CASSAFGSSEQYF. The CDR3 DNA reads TGTGCCAGCAGCGCCTTCGGTTCCTCAGAGCAGTACTTC. The full variable domain, in which reference TRBV11-2 and TRBJ2-7 provide the parts outside the CDR3, is EAGVAQSPRYKIIEKRQSVAFWCNPISGHATLYWYQQILGQGPKLLIQFQNNGVVDDSQLPKDRFSAERLKGVDSTLKIQPAKLEDSAVYLCASSAFGSSEQYFGPGTRLTVT.

The table lists this clonotype with a few counts. CDR3 region: CASSQQQGVRNSPLHF. CDR3 coding DNA: TGTGCCAGCAGCCAACAACAGGGCGTCAGAAATTCACCCCTCCACTTT. The chain is built from TRBV3-1 and TRBJ1-6; D perhaps matches TRBD1 (6 bases). V lost 2 bases, J lost 7 bases, and 15 bases lay in between. The CDR3 sequence is 16 residues long. Germline V gene sequence: CDR1 LGHDT, CDR2 YNNKEL (reference sequence). The variable domain in full, with the rest retrieved from reference TRBV3-1 and TRBJ1-6, is DTAVSQTPKYLVTQMGNDKSIKCEQNLGHDTMYWYKQDSKKFLKIMFSYNNKELIINETVPNRFSPKSPDKAHLNLHINSLELGDSAVYFCASSQQQGVRNSPLHFGNGTRLTVT.

The gene calls are TRBV29-1 and TRBJ2-1; D may match TRBD1 or TRBD2 (5 bases each). Germline V gene lookup returns CDR1 SQVTM and CDR2 ANQGSEA. With 7 bases removed from V and 10 bases from J, the gap between germline ends came to 17 bases. This CDR3 contains 12 residues. CDR3 region: CSAAEIGGEQFF. Written as DNA, the CDR3 is TGCAGCGCCGCCGAGATTGGGGGAGAGCAGTTCTTC.

This clonotype was detected a few times. The chain has TRBV29-1 and TRBJ1-2, with a tentative D call TRBD1 (6 bases). CDR3 length equals 15 residues. Germline V gene sequence: CDR1 SQVTM, CDR2 ANQGSEA. V lost 7 bases and J 2 bases, leaving 20 bases between the germline ends. Here the CDR3 DNA reads TGCAGCGCGACTGGGGCAGGGGCCGGGAACTATGGCTACACCTTC. Amino acids: CSATGAGAGNYGYTF.

The table lists this clonotype with a few counts. V is TRBV5-1 and J is TRBJ1-1; TRBD1 might be the D (5 bases). Between the trimmed V and J ends, which lost 0 bases and 10 bases, there was a span of 13 bases. This CDR3 comprises 13 residues. Germline V gene sequence: CDR1 SGHRS, CDR2 YFSETQ. In nucleotides, the CDR3 is TGCGCCAGCAGCTTGGGGCCTGACAGTCCAGCTTTCTTT. As protein: CASSLGPDSPAFF.

This chain joins TRBV27 and TRBJ2-1; the D is unclear. Germline V gene sequence: CDR1 MNHEY, CDR2 SMNVEV (reference sequence). V was pared by 6 bases and J by 10 bases, with 22 bases between. CDR3 size: 15 residues. The CDR3 coding sequence is TGTGCCAGCAGCATCCCTCCTAACGGACGGCAGGAGCAGTTCTTC. Its protein is CASSIPPNGRQEQFF.

The chain recombines TRBV29-1 with TRBJ2-1; possibly TRBD1 for D (6 bases). The CDR3 spans 15 residues. Germline values: CDR1 SQVTM, CDR2 ANQGSEA. The germline V and J ends were trimmed by 7 bases and 0 bases, with 16 bases remaining between them. The CDR3 nucleotides are TGCAGCGCCAATAAGGGGGAGAGCTCCTACAATGAGCAGTTCTTC. Protein product: CSANKGESSYNEQFF.

This clonotype was counted a few times. This CDR3 is CASSQGRQGWETQYF. Here the CDR3 DNA reads TGCGCCAGCAGCCAAGGCAGACAGGGGTGGGAGACCCAGTACTTC. This chain joins TRBV4-3 and TRBJ2-5; TRBD1 agrees at 8 bases. The J segment lost 5 bases and the V segment lost 1 base, leaving 6 bases of the junction unmatched. Germline CDR1 and CDR2: LGHNA and YSLEER. The CDR3 covers 15 residues.

The sample holds many counts of this clonotype. This rearrangement joins TRBV5-1 to TRBJ2-7, with TRBD2 matching over 7 bases. From germline, CDR1 is SGHRS and CDR2 YFSETQ. The ends lost 0 bases at V and 4 bases at J; junction bases unmatched: 4. This CDR3 region has 14 residues. The CDR3 region is CASSLGAGLYEQYF. CDR3 DNA: TGCGCCAGCAGCTTGGGGGCGGGACTATACGAGCAGTACTTC.

The chain couples TRBV6-6 to TRBJ2-7; 7 positions match TRBD1. J was trimmed by 6 bases and V by 7 bases; bases with no gene match: 9. In germline, CDR1 is MNHNY, CDR2 SVGAGI (reference sequence). The CDR3 extends over 13 amino acids. The CDR3 loop reads CASTAEGALEQYF. The CDR3 nucleotides read TGTGCCAGCACCGCAGAGGGGGCTCTCGAGCAGTACTTC.

This clonotype was detected ten times or more. This may be a read error: a much more frequent sequence differs by one nucleotide. The chain joins TRBV7-2 to TRBJ2-3; no definite D call. Germline V lookup: CDR1 SGHTA, CDR2 FQGNSA. The CDR3 covers 14 residues. V lost 1 base to trimming and J lost 1 base, with 6 bases between them. The CDR3 bases are TGTGCCAGCAGCTTAGGTAGCCGCACAGATACGCAGTATTTT. This translates into CASSLGSRTDTQYF.

This clonotype showed up just a few times. The chain couples TRBV15 to TRBJ2-1; 10 nucleotides match TRBD1. Losses at the gene ends were 4 bases for V and 8 bases for J; bases not matched to a gene: 8. CDR3 size: 15 residues. Germline lookup yields CDR1 LNHNV and CDR2 YYDKDF (reference sequence). The CDR3 DNA reads TGTGCCACCAGCACGTTGGACAGGGGGGTTCATGAGCAGTTCTTC. The encoded protein is CATSTLDRGVHEQFF. Supplemented by reference TRBV15 and TRBJ2-1, the full variable domain reads DAMVIQNPRYQVTQFGKPVTLSCSQTLNHNVMYWYQQKSSQAPKLLFHYYDKDFNNEADTPDNFQSRRPNTSFCFLDIRSPGLGDTAMYLCATSTLDRGVHEQFFGPGTRLTVL.